This T cell receptor (beta chain) was found in a study of radiation and T cells in renal cell carcinoma. Study results and limitations: In blood, top tumor clones expanded by 2 weeks, shrinking by 4.

In regard to this clone: Its cognate antigen is unknown.

Time point of the sample: blood 4 weeks post-SBRT, at nephrectomy. Stated treatment: 15 Gy SBRT to primary tumor, nephrectomy 4 weeks later. This CDR3 comprises 12 residues. Germline V lookup: CDR1 SQVTM, CDR2 ANQGSEA. V shed 4 bases and J shed 6 bases, with 7 bases lying between them. Assay: immunoSEQ multiplex PCR; the TCRdb copy retains only in-frame clones and omits some. The table has around 170,000 clones, about 88% seen once. The source of this sequence is a woman aged 50 to 60 with renal cell carcinoma. Sequenced here: blood, sampled from a patient whose treatment included radiotherapy and nephrectomy. J is TRBJ1-6 and V is TRBV29-1; no clear D. Here the CDR3 DNA reads TGCAGCGTTGGAACAGCTAATTCACCCCTCCACTTT. It translates to CSVGTANSPLHF.